These T cell receptor beta chains were read from a single sample in a study of siplizumab effects on memory and regulatory T cells. Method: immunoSEQ multiplex PCR; TCRdb's copy keeps in-frame clones and lacks some. The sample shows some 97,000 clones, 80% to 95% of them seen only once. Sequencing was carried out using CD4+ T cells sorted from blood. The receptor set was obtained from a human donor in good health. Some clones in this sample may be carry-over from other donors' samples. The CDR3 runs from the conserved cysteine through the conserved F or W. The order of the fields is J gene, V gene, clone size, D gene, CDR3 DNA, CDR3 protein. A D gene is named only where the DNA matches it firmly. A row's size may be missing; if present it is once, few, many or a size class.

J gene: TRBJ2-2; V gene: TRBV11-3; clone size: .; D gene: .; CDR3 DNA: TGTGCCAGCAGCCCCGGAACCGACGTGCTGTTTTTT; CDR3 protein: CASSPGTDVLFF
J gene: TRBJ2-1; V gene: TRBV6-7; clone size: .; D gene: TRBD2; CDR3 DNA: TGTGCCAGCAGTAACCCAGGACTAGCGGATCACTACAATGAGCAGTTCTTC; CDR3 protein: CASSNPGLADHYNEQFF
J gene: TRBJ2-1; V gene: TRBV7-9; clone size: once; D gene: TRBD2; CDR3 DNA: TGTGCCAGCAGCCCCCGAGAGGGCGGGAGGGCCCAAAATGAGCAGTTCTTC; CDR3 protein: CASSPREGGRAQNEQFF
J gene: TRBJ1-5; V gene: TRBV6-5; clone size: .; D gene: TRBD1; CDR3 DNA: TGTGCCAGCAGGTTGGGACAGGGTAATCAGCCCCAGCATTTT; CDR3 protein: CASRLGQGNQPQHF
J gene: TRBJ2-1; V gene: TRBV18; clone size: .; D gene: .; CDR3 DNA: TGTGCCAGCTCTTACTCGCACCGCTCCTACAATGAGCAGTTCTTC; CDR3 protein: CASSYSHRSYNEQFF
J gene: TRBJ1-4; V gene: TRBV9; clone size: .; D gene: TRBD1; CDR3 DNA: TGTGCCAGCAGCGTGGGGACAGCGACTAATGAAAAACTGTTTTTT; CDR3 protein: CASSVGTATNEKLFF
J gene: TRBJ2-7; V gene: TRBV19; clone size: .; D gene: .; CDR3 DNA: TGTGCCAGTAGTATCGGGCAGGCCGGTACGAGGGAGCAGTACTTC; CDR3 protein: CASSIGQAGTREQYF
J gene: TRBJ2-1; V gene: TRBV19; clone size: .; D gene: TRBD2; CDR3 DNA: TGTGCCAGCTGGAGCGGGATCAACTACAATGAGCAGTTCTTC; CDR3 protein: CASWSGINYNEQFF
J gene: TRBJ2-2; V gene: TRBV12-1; clone size: once; D gene: .; CDR3 DNA: TGTGCCAGCAGCTTCAAGGGACTAGCGGGAGTGGGAACCGGGGAGCTGTTTTTT; CDR3 protein: CASSFKGLAGVGTGELFF
J gene: TRBJ1-2; V gene: TRBV29-1; clone size: .; D gene: TRBD1; CDR3 DNA: TGCAGCGTGCCCTTCGACAGGGCCTATTCCTATGGCTACACCTTC; CDR3 protein: CSVPFDRAYSYGYTF
J gene: TRBJ2-7; V gene: TRBV5-1; clone size: many; D gene: TRBD1; CDR3 DNA: TGCGCCAGCAGCCCGGGACAGATGGGCTACGAGCAGTACTTC; CDR3 protein: CASSPGQMGYEQYF
J gene: TRBJ2-7; V gene: TRBV25-1; clone size: .; D gene: .; CDR3 DNA: TGTGCCAGCAGGCCGACGGGATCGGATGAGCAGTACTTC; CDR3 protein: CASRPTGSDEQYF
J gene: TRBJ2-2; V gene: TRBV18; clone size: .; D gene: .; CDR3 DNA: TGTGCCAGCTCACCTGGGGGAGGAAACACCGGGGAGCTGTTTTTT; CDR3 protein: CASSPGGGNTGELFF
J gene: TRBJ1-5; V gene: TRBV6-5; clone size: .; D gene: TRBD1; CDR3 DNA: TGTGCCAGCAGTCCGAGCGACAGGGTCAATCAGCCCCAGCATTTT; CDR3 protein: CASSPSDRVNQPQHF
J gene: TRBJ1-5; V gene: TRBV2; clone size: .; D gene: .; CDR3 DNA: TGTGCCAGCAGTGAAAGTAGGGCAAGCAATCAGCCCCAGCATTTT; CDR3 protein: CASSESRASNQPQHF
J gene: TRBJ2-7; V gene: TRBV5-1; clone size: .; D gene: TRBD1; CDR3 DNA: TGCGCCAGCAGAGGGACAGCCTACGAGCAGTACTTC; CDR3 protein: CASRGTAYEQYF
J gene: TRBJ1-1; V gene: TRBV5-4; clone size: .; D gene: .; CDR3 DNA: TGTGCCAGCAGCTTTCAAAGGACTGAAGCTTTCTTT; CDR3 protein: CASSFQRTEAFF
J gene: TRBJ2-6; V gene: TRBV5-4; clone size: .; D gene: TRBD1; CDR3 DNA: TGTGCCAGCAGCTTGGGTGGGACAGGGGGGTCTGGGGCCAACGTCCTGACTTTC; CDR3 protein: CASSLGGTGGSGANVLTF
J gene: TRBJ2-5; V gene: TRBV7-2; clone size: .; D gene: TRBD2; CDR3 DNA: TGTGCCAGCAGCTTGGGGGGGAACACAGGAGAGACCCAGTACTTC; CDR3 protein: CASSLGGNTGETQYF
J gene: TRBJ2-1; V gene: TRBV4-2; clone size: once; D gene: TRBD2; CDR3 DNA: TGTGCCAGCAGCCAAGACCGGGGACTAGCGGCCTACAATGAGCAGTTCTTC; CDR3 protein: CASSQDRGLAAYNEQFF
J gene: TRBJ2-7; V gene: TRBV2; clone size: .; D gene: .; CDR3 DNA: TGTGCCAGCACCGAAGGATTGGTACAGGGCGTCTACGAGCAGTACTTC; CDR3 protein: CASTEGLVQGVYEQYF
J gene: TRBJ2-1; V gene: TRBV19; clone size: .; D gene: TRBD2; CDR3 DNA: TGTGCCAGTTACGACCGGGGCGGGAGCAATGAGCAGTTCTTC; CDR3 protein: CASYDRGGSNEQFF
J gene: TRBJ2-7; V gene: TRBV14; clone size: .; D gene: TRBD2; CDR3 DNA: TGTGCCAGCAGCCAAGATTTTGGGACTAGCCTTACTTCGGAGCAGTACTTC; CDR3 protein: CASSQDFGTSLTSEQYF
J gene: TRBJ1-1; V gene: TRBV11-2; clone size: .; D gene: .; CDR3 DNA: TGTGCCAGCAGCCCCCTTAGGGGGGGCACTGAAGCTTTCTTT; CDR3 protein: CASSPLRGGTEAFF
J gene: TRBJ2-2; V gene: TRBV2; clone size: .; D gene: .; CDR3 DNA: TGTGCCAGCAGTTACCTTACGAACACCGGGGAGCTGTTTTTT; CDR3 protein: CASSYLTNTGELFF
J gene: TRBJ2-2; V gene: TRBV6-1; clone size: .; D gene: .; CDR3 DNA: TGTGCCAGCAGCCTCGGACAGATCACCGGGGAGCTGTTTTTT; CDR3 protein: CASSLGQITGELFF
J gene: TRBJ1-2; V gene: TRBV5-1; clone size: few; D gene: TRBD1; CDR3 DNA: TGCGCCAGCAGCTTGGCAGGACAGGGGGCCAATGGCTACACCTTC; CDR3 protein: CASSLAGQGANGYTF
J gene: TRBJ2-7; V gene: TRBV15; clone size: .; D gene: .; CDR3 DNA: TGTGCCACCAGCAGACGGGGCGGATTTAGCTCCTACGAGCAGTACTTC; CDR3 protein: CATSRRGGFSSYEQYF
J gene: TRBJ2-3; V gene: TRBV28; clone size: .; D gene: TRBD2; CDR3 DNA: TGTGCCAGCAGCCAAACTAGCGGGAGGGCCGGAGATACGCAGTATTTT; CDR3 protein: CASSQTSGRAGDTQYF
J gene: TRBJ1-1; V gene: TRBV6-5; clone size: .; D gene: .; CDR3 DNA: TGTGCCAGCAGTTACTTACCCCGGGGGGCGTACACTGAAGCTTTCTTT; CDR3 protein: CASSYLPRGAYTEAFF
J gene: TRBJ1-3; V gene: TRBV5-1; clone size: .; D gene: .; CDR3 DNA: TGCGCCAGCAGCTTATACAGGGAAAGAGGAAACACCATATATTTT; CDR3 protein: CASSLYRERGNTIYF
J gene: TRBJ1-4; V gene: TRBV6-5; clone size: .; D gene: .; CDR3 DNA: TGTGCCAGCAGTTATGGAGGGGCGAAAGATGAAAAACTGTTTTTT; CDR3 protein: CASSYGGAKDEKLFF
J gene: TRBJ2-5; V gene: TRBV27; clone size: .; D gene: TRBD1; CDR3 DNA: TGTGCCAGCAGTGTGGGACAGGCGGGAGAGACCCAGTACTTC; CDR3 protein: CASSVGQAGETQYF
J gene: TRBJ2-5; V gene: TRBV19; clone size: .; D gene: TRBD2; CDR3 DNA: TGTGCCAGTAGCCAAAATCCCGGGGGGGAGACCCAGTACTTC; CDR3 protein: CASSQNPGGETQYF
J gene: TRBJ1-6; V gene: TRBV6-5; clone size: .; D gene: .; CDR3 DNA: TGTGCCAGCAGGGCAGGAAGGAAAAATTCACCCCTCCACTTT; CDR3 protein: CASRAGRKNSPLHF
J gene: TRBJ1-4; V gene: TRBV14; clone size: .; D gene: TRBD1; CDR3 DNA: TGTGCCAGCAGCCTAACAGGGGGCGGTGAAAAACTGTTTTTT; CDR3 protein: CASSLTGGGEKLFF
J gene: TRBJ1-2; V gene: TRBV27; clone size: .; D gene: .; CDR3 DNA: TGTGCCAGCAGTTTCAACTTTCACTATGGCTACACCTTC; CDR3 protein: CASSFNFHYGYTF
J gene: TRBJ2-3; V gene: TRBV5-1; clone size: .; D gene: .; CDR3 DNA: TGCGCCAGCAGCTTGAGCCAGGGAGGAGATACGCAGTATTTT; CDR3 protein: CASSLSQGGDTQYF
J gene: TRBJ2-1; V gene: TRBV7-9; clone size: .; D gene: TRBD1; CDR3 DNA: TGTGCCAGCAGCTTAGCGCGGGGGACAGGGAGAAACAATGAGCAGTTCTTC; CDR3 protein: CASSLARGTGRNNEQFF
J gene: TRBJ1-1; V gene: TRBV11-3; clone size: .; D gene: .; CDR3 DNA: TGTGCCAGCAGCTTAGAGGAGAACACTGAAGCTTTCTTT; CDR3 protein: CASSLEENTEAFF
J gene: TRBJ1-2; V gene: TRBV6-1; clone size: .; D gene: .; CDR3 DNA: TGTGCCAGCAGTGATTGGGGGAACTATGGCTACACCTTC; CDR3 protein: CASSDWGNYGYTF
J gene: TRBJ1-1; V gene: TRBV19; clone size: .; D gene: .; CDR3 DNA: TGTGCCAGTAGGCGGAGGGGGGACACTGAAGCTTTCTTT; CDR3 protein: CASRRRGDTEAFF
J gene: TRBJ2-3; V gene: TRBV10-3; clone size: .; D gene: TRBD2; CDR3 DNA: TGTGCCATCAGTGGACTAGCGGGAGGGCCCACAGATACGCAGTATTTT; CDR3 protein: CAISGLAGGPTDTQYF
J gene: TRBJ2-1; V gene: TRBV29-1; clone size: once; D gene: TRBD2; CDR3 DNA: TGCAGCAGCCGGGCTAGCGGGCGACTCTACAATGAGCAGTTCTTC; CDR3 protein: CSSRASGRLYNEQFF
J gene: TRBJ1-2; V gene: TRBV30; clone size: .; D gene: .; CDR3 DNA: TGTGCCTGGAGTCCGGGACCCGCAGGTGGCTACACCTTC; CDR3 protein: CAWSPGPAGGYTF
J gene: TRBJ1-1; V gene: TRBV27; clone size: .; D gene: TRBD1; CDR3 DNA: TGTGCCAGCAGTTTCGGACAGGGGGTCGCTGAAGCTTTCTTT; CDR3 protein: CASSFGQGVAEAFF
J gene: TRBJ2-1; V gene: TRBV10-2; clone size: .; D gene: TRBD2; CDR3 DNA: TGCGCCAGCAGGGGTCTAGCGGGAGGTAGGGATGAGCAGTTCTTC; CDR3 protein: CASRGLAGGRDEQFF
J gene: TRBJ2-7; V gene: TRBV15; clone size: few; D gene: TRBD2; CDR3 DNA: TGTGCCACCAGCAGAGATTCTGCGGGAGGCGGCTACGAGCAGTACTTC; CDR3 protein: CATSRDSAGGGYEQYF
J gene: TRBJ2-1; V gene: TRBV5-1; clone size: .; D gene: TRBD2; CDR3 DNA: TGCGCCAGCAGCGCCGGGACTAGCACGGGCAATGAGCAGTTCTTC; CDR3 protein: CASSAGTSTGNEQFF
J gene: TRBJ2-7; V gene: TRBV5-1; clone size: .; D gene: .; CDR3 DNA: TGCGCCAGCAGCTTTGACAGATCATTCTACGAGCAGTACTTC; CDR3 protein: CASSFDRSFYEQYF
J gene: TRBJ1-4; V gene: TRBV19; clone size: .; D gene: .; CDR3 DNA: TGTGCCAGTAGTATTGGTCGGTGGGATTGGTTTTTT; CDR3 protein: CASSIGRWDWFF
J gene: TRBJ2-2; V gene: TRBV5-1; clone size: .; D gene: .; CDR3 DNA: TGCGCCAGCAGCGGGACCACCCCCGCCGGGGAGCTGTTTTTT; CDR3 protein: CASSGTTPAGELFF
J gene: TRBJ2-5; V gene: TRBV5-4; clone size: .; D gene: .; CDR3 DNA: TGTGCCAGCAGCCCAGAAATTAGTGAAGAGACCCAGTACTTC; CDR3 protein: CASSPEISEETQYF
J gene: TRBJ1-2; V gene: TRBV16; clone size: .; D gene: TRBD1; CDR3 DNA: TGTGCCAGCAGCCTTATCGGGACAGGGGGTGGCTACACCTTC; CDR3 protein: CASSLIGTGGGYTF
J gene: TRBJ1-5; V gene: TRBV19; clone size: .; D gene: .; CDR3 DNA: TGTGCCAGTAGCAATTTCGGCCAAAGCAATCAGCCCCAGCATTTT; CDR3 protein: CASSNFGQSNQPQHF
J gene: TRBJ2-7; V gene: TRBV7-9; clone size: .; D gene: .; CDR3 DNA: TGTGCCAGCAGCCGGGGGTACGAGCAGTACTTC; CDR3 protein: CASSRGYEQYF
J gene: TRBJ1-3; V gene: TRBV4-2; clone size: .; D gene: .; CDR3 DNA: TGTGCCAGCAGCCAAGAGGCAGGCCCATTGGGCACCATATATTTT; CDR3 protein: CASSQEAGPLGTIYF